This entry lists 18 T cell receptor beta chains sequenced from one sample in a study of T cell clones after liver transplantation (dated by TCRdb to the late 2010s). Library preparation used the immunoSEQ multiplex PCR assay. The immuneACCESS repertoire file appears here via TCRdb, limited to in-frame rearrangements. These files lack a portion of the clones; in checked studies, under half of the deficit traces to unresolved V genes, and the cause of the others is not known. The sample table shows fewer than 80,000 clones, and 80% to 85% are seen once. The ten top clones hold 2.1% of the sample. The sequencing used CD4+ T cells from blood, collected roughly 48 months after liver transplant. The origin of the receptors is a human patient who received a liver transplant. After a transplant, some T cells may have been passed on by the graft donor.

This chain joins TRBV5-6 and TRBJ2-2, with D uncertain. V was pared by 4 bases and J by 2 bases, with 12 bases between. The CDR3 length is 15 residues. Germline values: CDR1 SGHDT, CDR2 YYEEEE. CDR3 sequence (DNA): TGTGCCAGCAGCGTGGGCCTAGGAAACACCGGGGAGCTGTTTTTT. It yields the protein CASSVGLGNTGELFF.

The chain carries TRBV7-3 and TRBJ2-1; tentatively, D is TRBD2 (5 bases). The CDR3 has 14 residues. Trimming left V 6 bases short and J 8 bases short, with 17 bases between. Germline V CDR1 and CDR2: SGHTA, FQGTGA. The CDR3 region has the DNA TGTGCCAGCAGACCGACCGGGGTCGGAGATGAGCAGTTCTTC. Residues: CASRPTGVGDEQFF.

The V and J genes are TRBV11-2 and TRBJ2-7, with 8 bases identical to TRBD1. V shed 7 bases, J shed 9 bases, and the junction held 8 bases outside the gene matches. This CDR3 is built from 12 residues. Germline CDR1 SGHAT, CDR2 FQNNGV. CDR3 sequence (DNA): TGTGCCAGCACCGGACAGGGAGATTTGCAGTACTTC. It encodes CASTGQGDLQYF.

CDR3 protein: CASSSEGARNTEAFF. The CDR3, as DNA: TGCGCCAGCAGCTCTGAGGGGGCCAGGAACACTGAAGCTTTCTTT. This chain connects TRBV5-1 to TRBJ1-1; 7 nucleotides agree with TRBD1. Germline CDR1 reads SGHRS; CDR2 reads YFSETQ. The trim removed 3 bases at V and 1 base at J, leaving 6 bases unmatched. The CDR3 loop spans 15 amino acids.

This clone is a singleton in its sample. The V and J genes are TRBV29-1 and TRBJ2-2; no clear D gene. Germline CDR1 SQVTM, CDR2 ANQGSEA. CDR3 length equals 12 residues. Trimming left V 6 bases short and J 1 base short, with 6 bases between. As DNA, the CDR3 is TGCAGCGTGCCATTGAACACCGGGGAGCTGTTTTTT. It translates to CSVPLNTGELFF.

The chain has TRBV4-1 and TRBJ1-6; 11 nucleotides agree with TRBD1. J lost 8 bases, V lost 4 bases, and 10 bases had no gene match. The germline V gene encodes CDR1 MGHRA and CDR2 YSYEKL. The CDR3 has 17 residues. The CDR3 sequence is CASSLLLGQGGHSPLHF. CDR3 coding DNA: TGCGCCAGCAGCCTATTGTTGGGACAGGGGGGGCATTCACCCCTCCACTTT.

This chain connects TRBV10-3 to TRBJ2-3; D possibly corresponds to TRBD2 (6 bases). Germline CDR1 reads ENHRY; CDR2 reads SYGVKD. The CDR3 contains 13 residues. Trimming took off 2 bases at V and 9 bases at J, with 12 bases between the two ends. CDR3 sequence reads: CAISERTGVTQYF. The CDR3 region has the DNA TGTGCCATCAGTGAGAGGACGGGAGTAACGCAGTATTTT.

CDR3 nucleotides: TGCGCCAGCAGCTCAGGGACTAGTCTTTACAATGAGCAGTTCTTC. Its translation is CASSSGTSLYNEQFF. V and J are TRBV4-1 and TRBJ2-1; 8 positions match TRBD2. Trimming removed 5 bases from V and 4 bases from J; junction bases left unmatched: 7. Germline V gene lookup returns CDR1 MGHRA and CDR2 YSYEKL. CDR3 size: 15 residues.

The V and J genes are TRBV5-4 and TRBJ1-2; no clear D gene. Trimming took off 7 bases at V and 4 bases at J, with 23 bases between the two ends. The CDR3 consists of 16 residues. Germline V lookup: CDR1 SGHNT, CDR2 YYREEE (reference sequence). The CDR3 bases are TGTGCCAGCTTATATGACCTACCAGGAAAGACCTATGGCTACACCTTC. It codes for CASLYDLPGKTYGYTF.

V is TRBV7-9 and J is TRBJ1-2; D ambiguous. Trimming removed 5 bases at V and 3 bases at J, with 16 bases between. CDR3 length equals 15 residues. Per germline, CDR1 SEHNR and CDR2 FQNEAQ (reference sequence). The CDR3 bases are TGTGCCAGCAGCCCCCCCTCAATACGGGACTATGGCTACACCTTC. Protein sequence: CASSPPSIRDYGYTF.

The chain is built from TRBV5-1 and TRBJ2-1; 12 nucleotides agree with TRBD1. Germline-derived CDR1 and CDR2 are SGHRS and YFSETQ. This CDR3 contains 16 residues. Trimming at V came to 4 bases and at J to 5 bases, leaving 7 bases not matched to a gene. CDR3: CASSLGTGGGNNEQFF. CDR3 nucleotides: TGCGCCAGCAGCCTAGGGACAGGGGGCGGAAACAATGAGCAGTTCTTC.

The chain has TRBV2 and TRBJ2-4, with D tentatively TRBD1 (7 bases). Between the trimmed V and J ends, which lost 3 bases and 8 bases, there was a span of 14 bases. CDR3 length: 14 residues. The germline gives CDR1 SNHLY, CDR2 FYNNEI. The CDR3 is CASSDGQGGYIQYF. The CDR3 coding sequence is TGTGCCAGCAGTGACGGGCAGGGGGGCTACATTCAGTACTTC.

In this sample, this clone turned up a few times. The chain links TRBV7-9 to TRBJ2-5, with D maybe TRBD2 (6 bases). There are 19 residues in the CDR3. Germline V gene sequence: CDR1 SEHNR, CDR2 FQNEAQ (reference sequence). V lost 5 bases and J lost 3, with 28 bases in between. The CDR3 loop is CASSPGEDSGRPTKETQYF. DNA for the CDR3: TGTGCCAGCAGCCCCGGTGAGGATAGCGGACGACCTACCAAAGAGACCCAGTACTTC.

The CDR3, as DNA: TGTGCCAGCAGCACGGACCGGAGTTCAGATACGCAGTATTTT. It is translated as CASSTDRSSDTQYF. The chain links TRBV7-9 to TRBJ2-3, with D unclear. V was trimmed by 5 bases and J by 4 bases, leaving 13 bases between them. Germline loops: CDR1 SEHNR, CDR2 FQNEAQ (reference sequence). This CDR3 has 14 residues.

This clone was found once. The chain uses TRBV5-6 and TRBJ1-5; D call uncertain. From germline, CDR1 is SGHDT and CDR2 YYEEEE. This CDR3 is built from 13 residues. The V and J ends lost 5 bases and 0 bases respectively, with 6 bases between them. The DNA for the CDR3 is TGTGCCAGCAGTCCAGGTAGCAATCAGCCCCAGCATTTT. Amino acid sequence: CASSPGSNQPQHF.

V usage is TRBV5-6 and J usage is TRBJ2-5, with 7 nucleotides matching TRBD1. Germline-derived CDR1 and CDR2 are SGHDT and YYEEEE. With 2 bases clipped from V and 5 bases from J, the junction kept 3 bases outside the gene matches. The CDR3 sequence is 13 residues long. The CDR3 loop reads CASSLIRGETQYF. For the CDR3, the DNA is TGTGCCAGCAGCTTAATCAGGGGGGAGACCCAGTACTTC. The complete variable domain, with remaining parts taken from reference TRBV5-6 and TRBJ2-5, reads DAGVTQSPTHLIKTRGQQVTLRCSPKSGHDTVSWYQQALGQGPQFIFQYYEEEERQRGNFPDRFSGHQFPNYSSELNVNALLLGDSALYLCASSLIRGETQYFGPGTRLLVL.

The CDR3 here is CASSERASGRGSNEQFF. Here the CDR3 DNA reads TGTGCCAGCAGTGAAAGGGCTAGCGGGAGAGGAAGCAATGAGCAGTTCTTC. The chain couples TRBV2 to TRBJ2-1; 10 positions agree with TRBD2. The CDR3 runs 17 residues. Germline V gene data show CDR1 as SNHLY and CDR2 as FYNNEI. V lost 2 bases to trimming and J lost 6 bases; unmatched junction nucleotides: 10.

The chain employs TRBV7-7 and TRBJ2-2; the D gene could be TRBD1 or TRBD2 (6 bases each). The CDR3 consists of 13 residues. The germline gives CDR1 SSHAT, CDR2 FNYEAQ (reference sequence). The V gene lost 10 bases and the J gene lost 0 bases, with 9 bases spanning the gap. CDR3 nucleotides: TGTGCCATCGGGGGCCCGAACACCGGGGAGCTGTTTTTT. It translates to CAIGGPNTGELFF.